The 2 T cell receptor beta chains reported below all come from one sample, sequenced in a study of control samples from healthy donors and cancer patients. The repertoire was sequenced with immunoSEQ multiplex PCR; TCRdb's copy has only in-frame clones and lacks some. Altogether around 20,000 clones are present, 86% being singletons, with the ten largest covering 11%. Sequenced: PBMCs. All receptors come from a woman aged 70-85 years with colorectal cancer.

The chain joins TRBV9 to TRBJ1-4, with a weak D call TRBD1 (5 bases). Germline CDR1 and CDR2: SGDLS and YYNGEE. The CDR3 totals 17 residues. Trimming shortened V by 4 bases and J by 3 bases, and 19 bases separated the two germline ends. DNA for the CDR3: TGTGCCAGCAGCCCTCGGGAGGGGATGGGGTCTAATGAAAAACTGTTTTTT. It specifies CASSPREGMGSNEKLFF.

The chain links TRBV18 to TRBJ1-6; D may be TRBD1 (5 bases). Germline CDR1 is KGHSH and CDR2 is LQKENI. The V and J ends lost 0 bases and 7 bases respectively, with 10 bases between them. This CDR3 contains 15 residues. The CDR3 loop reads CASSPPEGRNSPLHF. The CDR3 DNA reads TGTGCCAGCTCACCACCCGAGGGGAGGAATTCACCCCTCCACTTT. Full variable domain (outside the CDR3, taken from reference TRBV18 and TRBJ1-6): NAGVMQNPRHLVRRRGQEARLRCSPMKGHSHVYWYRQLPEEGLKFMVYLQKENIIDESGMPKERFSAEFPKEGPSILRIQQVVRGDSAAYFCASSPPEGRNSPLHFGNGTRLTVT.